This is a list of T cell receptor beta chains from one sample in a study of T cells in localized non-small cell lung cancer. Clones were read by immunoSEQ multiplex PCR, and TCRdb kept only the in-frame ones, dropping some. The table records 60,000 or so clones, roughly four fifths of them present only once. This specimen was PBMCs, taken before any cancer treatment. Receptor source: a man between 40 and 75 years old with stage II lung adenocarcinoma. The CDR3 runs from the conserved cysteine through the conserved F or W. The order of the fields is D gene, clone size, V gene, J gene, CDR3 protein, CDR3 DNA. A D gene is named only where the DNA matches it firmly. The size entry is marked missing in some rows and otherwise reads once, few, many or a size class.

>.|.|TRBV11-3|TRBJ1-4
CASSLDQTNEKLFF
TGTGCCAGCAGCTTAGATCAGACTAATGAAAAACTGTTTTTT
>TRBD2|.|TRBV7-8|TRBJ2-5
CASSLMASGSLKTQYF
TGTGCCAGCAGCTTAATGGCTAGCGGGAGTTTAAAGACCCAGTACTTC
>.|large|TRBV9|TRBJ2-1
CASSVDSYNEQFF
TGTGCCAGCAGCGTAGACTCATACAATGAGCAGTTCTTC
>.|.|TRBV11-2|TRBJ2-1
CASSLDRGGWEQFF
TGTGCCAGCAGCTTAGATAGGGGGGGATGGGAGCAGTTCTTC
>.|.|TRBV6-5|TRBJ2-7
CASSSAGGSSYEQYF
TGTGCCAGCAGCTCAGCGGGTGGGAGCTCCTACGAGCAGTACTTC
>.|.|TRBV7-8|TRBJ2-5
CASSLSAGPGETQYF
TGTGCCAGCAGCTTAAGCGCAGGCCCCGGGGAGACCCAGTACTTC
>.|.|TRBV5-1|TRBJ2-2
CASSLVLDTGELFF
TGCGCCAGCAGCTTGGTACTTGACACCGGGGAGCTGTTTTTT
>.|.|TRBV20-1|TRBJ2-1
CSGAANNEQFF
TGCAGTGGGGCAGCAAACAATGAGCAGTTCTTC
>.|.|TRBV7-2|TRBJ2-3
CASSLRGILTDTQYF
TGTGCCAGCAGTCTACGTGGAATCCTCACAGATACGCAGTATTTT
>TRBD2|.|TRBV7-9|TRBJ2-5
CASSLLAGGPETQYF
TGTGCCAGCAGCTTACTAGCGGGAGGGCCAGAGACCCAGTACTTC
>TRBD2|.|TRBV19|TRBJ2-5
CASSILAGEQETQYF
TGTGCCAGTAGTATCCTAGCGGGAGAGCAAGAGACCCAGTACTTC